Sequencing of this T cell receptor beta chain was carried out in a study of cytomegalovirus exposure and HLA in healthy donors. As for the donors, each was a healthy bone marrow donor. CDR1 SEHNR and CDR2 FQNEAQ come from the germline V gene (reference sequence). The ends were cut back, 4 bases at V and 7 bases at J, with 13 bases in the middle. The CDR3 consists of 13 residues. About this clone: No antigen is known for it.

Primers included in the PCR were 60 Vbeta and 13 Jbeta primers. This table comes from immunoSEQ multiplex PCR, and its TCRdb copy is limited to in-frame clones, with some not included. The data show over 150,000 clones, about 85% seen once. Findings and limits, study-wide: Later analysis reportedly placed an Asian-associated ancestry cluster below the roughly 680-donor mean in N-insertions. In a later analysis, HLA-associated TCR beta chains were more clonally expanded than equally common others.

The TCR originated in a young man in good health and CMV-seropositive. J is TRBJ1-1 and V is TRBV7-9; possibly TRBD1 for D (5 bases). Material for sequencing was PBMCs. The CDR3 DNA sequence: TGTGCCAGCAGCTCACGGACATACAGTGAAGCTTTCTTT. It encodes CASSSRTYSEAFF.